This T cell receptor (beta chain) was documented in a study of Ad26.COV2.S vaccination and SARS-CoV-2 variants. Turning to the study itself: The COV1001 Ad26.COV2.S trial arm included the donor. Notes on the study in general: Analyses that measured TCR breadth and depth may have underestimated total T cell responses.

Produced via immunoSEQ multiplex PCR; TCRdb's table is partial and in-frame only. The sample records roughly 300,000 clones, 88% being singletons. V lost 3 bases, J lost 4 bases, and 8 bases stayed unmatched. CDR1 and CDR2 from the germline V gene are SQVTM and ANQGSEA. The CDR3 is 14 amino acids. The treatment denotes: about 20 received Ad26.COV2.S at low or high dose, single or two shots; roughly five received placebo; per-sample allocation not given. The study sampled participants on day 63 after the first vaccine or placebo injection. A note on this clone: What it binds is not known.

Sample: peripheral blood, taken in a trial of Ad26.COV2.S vaccine versus placebo. The origin of this receptor is a person between 18 and 60 years old who received the Ad26.COV2.S COVID-19 vaccine or a placebo. The V call is TRBV29-1, the J call TRBJ1-1; the match to TRBD1 covers 7 bases. The CDR3 reads CSVERQGGGTEAFF. Here the CDR3 DNA reads TGCAGCGTTGAGCGACAGGGTGGTGGCACTGAAGCTTTCTTT. The whole variable domain, remainder taken from reference TRBV29-1 and TRBJ1-1, is SAVISQKPSRDICQRGTSLTIQCQVDSQVTMMFWYRQQPGQSLTLIATANQGSEATYESGFVIDKFPISRPNLTFSTLTVSNMSPEDSSIYLCSVERQGGGTEAFFGQGTRLTVV.